In this sample, the clone carrying this T cell receptor (beta chain) turned up a few times. The CDR3 is 13 residues long. Trimming shortened V by 3 bases and J by 7 bases, and 10 bases separated the two germline ends. Germline CDR1 and CDR2: KGHSH and LQKENI. This sample stems from a study of early T cells in non-severe SARS-CoV-2 infection. MiXCR was run by TCRdb on the 5' RACE reads, yielding one entry per CDR3 protein. The sample records about 90,000 distinct CDR3 sequences, 9.5% to 15% being singletons. The sequence came from an adult who was a healthcare worker with PCR-confirmed SARS-CoV-2 infection or an uninfected control (not recorded which). The V and J genes are TRBV18 and TRBJ2-1; tentatively, D is TRBD1 or TRBD2 (5 bases each). The source was whole blood, collected at baseline. CDR3 region: CASSPPGGNEQFF. Here the CDR3 DNA reads TGTGCCAGCTCACCTCCTGGGGGTAATGAGCAGTTCTTC.